The 19 T cell receptor beta chains below all came from one sample that was sequenced in a study of T cells in Graves' hyperthyroidism and ophthalmopathy. Amplified regions were TCR beta CDR3 sequences from RNA transcripts. Initially, a first-round RT-PCR of the TCR CDR3 employed the HTBI primer set. Using its own MiXCR run on the multiplex PCR reads, TCRdb lists one record per CDR3 protein. The table lists 360,000 or so distinct CDR3 sequences, 13% to 15% of them singletons, with approximately 20% in the top ten. The sample comprised blood. The origin of the receptors is a woman aged 60-70 years with Graves' ophthalmopathy.

This clonotype was seen many times. The V call is TRBV2, the J call TRBJ2-1; 14 bases align to TRBD2. The germline gives CDR1 SNHLY, CDR2 FYNNEI. V shed 5 bases, J shed 7 bases, and the junction held 4 bases outside the gene matches. The CDR3 is 15 residues long. The CDR3 loop reads CASSKRLAGGNEQFF. Here the CDR3 DNA reads TGTGCCAGCAGTAAGCGACTAGCGGGAGGGAATGAGCAGTTCTTC.

The table lists this clonotype with many counts. The chain joins TRBV10-3 to TRBJ2-2, with 10 bases that match TRBD2. Germline CDR1 and CDR2: ENHRY and SYGVKD. This CDR3 is built from 16 residues. J lost 0 bases, V lost 8 bases, and 6 bases had no gene match. CDR3 region: CAISPSGRANTGELFF. The CDR3 DNA reads TGTGCCATCTCTCCCAGCGGGAGGGCGAACACCGGGGAGCTGTTTTTT.

This clonotype came up many times. The chain is built from TRBV28 and TRBJ2-4; 7 nucleotides agree with TRBD2. This CDR3 has 19 amino acids. Unmatched junction bases numbered 22, after V lost 3 bases and J lost 8 bases. Germline V gene sequence: CDR1 MDHEN, CDR2 SYDVKM. The CDR3 sequence is CASSFPLGIPDSGKDIQYF. CDR3 coding DNA: TGTGCCAGCAGTTTTCCACTGGGGATTCCCGACAGCGGGAAAGACATTCAGTACTTC.

This clonotype appeared many times. The chain has TRBV28 and TRBJ2-7, with TRBD1 matching 9 bases. CDR1 and CDR2 (germline): MDHEN, SYDVKM. This CDR3 comprises 16 residues. V lost 6 bases to trimming and J lost 0 bases; unmatched junction nucleotides: 9. The CDR3 DNA follows: TGTGCCAGCAGGGGGGGACAGGGACCGAGCTCCTACGAGCAGTACTTC. Its translation: CASRGGQGPSSYEQYF.

The rearrangement uses TRBV29-1 and TRBJ2-3, with TRBD2 matching 10 bases. The CDR3 is 17 residues long. Germline V gives CDR1 SQVTM, CDR2 ANQGSEA. Trimming took 8 bases from V and 1 from J; bases not matched to a gene: 15. The CDR3 loop reads CSSRGAGLAGGTDTQYF. The CDR3 nucleotides read TGCAGCTCCCGTGGGGCTGGGCTAGCGGGGGGCACAGATACGCAGTATTTT.

The CDR3 DNA follows: TGCAGTGCTAGACCCTCTGGTAATTCACCCCTCCACTTT. This translates into CSARPSGNSPLHF. The chain joins TRBV20-1 to TRBJ1-6; D remains unclear. Germline lookup yields CDR1 DFQATT and CDR2 SNEGSKA (reference sequence). This CDR3 is built from 13 residues. The germline V and J ends were trimmed by 2 bases and 6 bases, with 8 bases remaining between them.

This clonotype has only a few counts. This sequence joins TRBV7-3 and TRBJ1-2; 9 nucleotides match TRBD1. CDR1 is SGHTA and CDR2 is FQGTGA in the germline V gene. This CDR3 region has 13 residues. Germline trimming cut 5 bases from V and 6 bases from J; bases unmatched to any gene: 4. CDR3 in DNA: TGTGCCAGCAGCGGAAGGACAGGGGATGGCTACACCTTC. Its translation: CASSGRTGDGYTF.

This clonotype occurred many times. Written as DNA, the CDR3 is TGTGCCAGCAGCCCCTCAGGGACCCCCGATACGCAGTATTTT. This encodes CASSPSGTPDTQYF. The V and J genes are TRBV12-3 or TRBV12-4 and TRBJ2-3; D could derive from TRBD1 or TRBD2 (5 bases each). CDR3 length: 14 residues. The V and J ends lost 6 bases and 6 bases respectively, with 16 bases between them.

This clonotype was counted a few times. V and J are TRBV19 and TRBJ2-7; 8 bases map to TRBD1. The germline CDR1 and CDR2 sequences are LNHDA and SQIVND (reference sequence). This CDR3 has 16 residues. V lost 2 bases to trimming and J lost 7 bases; unmatched junction nucleotides: 13. The CDR3 DNA follows: TGTGCCAGTAGTATACAGGGGGCAGGATTTCCTGGGGAGCAGTACTTC. Its protein product is CASSIQGAGFPGEQYF.

The V and J genes are TRBV25-1 and TRBJ2-1, with TRBD1 as a possible D gene (5 bases). In germline, CDR1 is MGHDK, CDR2 SYGVNS. The V gene lost 5 bases and the J gene lost 0 bases, with 14 bases spanning the gap. The CDR3 is made up of 16 amino acids. CDR3 in DNA: TGTGCCAGCAGTTTGGACACAGCGCTCTCCTACAATGAGCAGTTCTTC. Translation gives CASSLDTALSYNEQFF.

This clonotype was observed at least ten times. The rearrangement uses TRBV7-2 and TRBJ2-5; 8 positions agree with TRBD1. CDR3 length: 16 residues. V was clipped by 5 bases and J by 5 bases; unmatched bases: 13. Germline assignment: CDR1 SGHTA and CDR2 FQGNSA. The CDR3, as DNA: TGTGCCAGCAGCGTAGAGTCCAGGGGGCGGAGGGAGACCCAGTACTTC. Translation gives CASSVESRGRRETQYF.

DNA for the CDR3: TGCGCCAGCAGCTTGGGGGTAGCGGGAGGGCCCAATGAGCAGTTCTTC. This translates into CASSLGVAGGPNEQFF. The chain is built from TRBV5-1 and TRBJ2-1; 11 bases line up with TRBD2. After removal of 0 bases from V and 6 bases from J, the junction contained 5 bases not matched to a gene. Germline CDR1 SGHRS, CDR2 YFSETQ. CDR3 size: 16 residues.

This clonotype was observed a handful of times. CDR3 DNA: TGTGCCAGCAGTTTATACGGACAGCTCTATCAGCCCCAGCATTTT. Residues: CASSLYGQLYQPQHF. V is TRBV28 and J is TRBJ1-5; D is possibly TRBD1 (6 bases). Germline lookup yields CDR1 MDHEN and CDR2 SYDVKM. The CDR3 covers 15 residues. Trimming shortened V by 1 base and J by 5 bases, and 12 bases separated the two germline ends.

The DNA of the CDR3 is TGCGCCAGCAGCCCTGACAGGGAGGCCTACGAGCAGTACTTC. Amino acid sequence: CASSPDREAYEQYF. V usage is TRBV4-1 and J usage is TRBJ2-7; D is possibly TRBD1 (7 bases). V was clipped by 4 bases and J by 2 bases, with 12 bases between them. Germline V gene lookup returns CDR1 MGHRA and CDR2 YSYEKL. The CDR3 sequence is 14 residues long.

This clonotype was seen at least ten times. The chain has TRBV6-2 or TRBV6-3 and TRBJ1-1; unclear D gene. Trimming left V 6 bases short and J 8 bases short, with 19 bases between. CDR3 length: 14 amino acids. Germline-derived CDR1 and CDR2 are MNHEY and SVGEGT. CDR3 amino acids: CASRPRTSGREAFF. The CDR3 nucleotides are TGTGCCAGCAGACCTCGAACGTCGGGAAGAGAAGCTTTCTTT.

V and J are TRBV5-1 and TRBJ2-1; TRBD1 matches 8 bases. Germline CDR1 is SGHRS and CDR2 is YFSETQ. The CDR3 totals 13 residues. V dropped 4 bases and J dropped 7; count of bases not matched to a gene: 4. CDR3 residues: CASSRDRWNEQFF. CDR3 sequence (DNA): TGCGCCAGCAGCAGGGACAGGTGGAATGAGCAGTTCTTC.

This clonotype was recorded a few times. V is TRBV5-1 and J is TRBJ2-5; TRBD2 might be the D (6 bases). CDR3 length: 15 amino acids. V was pared by 2 bases and J by 5 bases, with 16 bases between. Germline V gene data show CDR1 as SGHRS and CDR2 as YFSETQ. CDR3 in amino acids: CASSFEPGLEETQYF. As DNA, the CDR3 is TGCGCCAGCAGCTTTGAACCGGGACTTGAGGAGACCCAGTACTTC. Filled out from reference TRBV5-1 and TRBJ2-5, the complete variable domain reads KAGVTQTPRYLIKTRGQQVTLSCSPISGHRSVSWYQQTPGQGLQFLFEYFSETQRNKGNFPGRFSGRQFSNSRSEMNVSTLELGDSALYLCASSFEPGLEETQYFGPGTRLLVL.

The table lists this clonotype with a few counts. The J gene is TRBJ2-2, the V gene TRBV10-3; D gene unclear. Trimming took 2 bases from V and 2 from J, leaving 6 bases between them. Germline V lookup: CDR1 ENHRY, CDR2 SYGVKD. The CDR3 length is 14 residues. DNA for the CDR3: TGTGCCATCAGTGAGGACCTAAACACCGGGGAGCTGTTTTTT. Amino acids: CAISEDLNTGELFF.

This clonotype was seen ten or more times. This sequence joins TRBV5-6 and TRBJ1-2; D remains unclear. Germline V gene sequence: CDR1 SGHDT, CDR2 YYEEEE. The CDR3 runs to 14 residues. The V and J ends lost 3 bases and 2 bases respectively, with 11 bases between them. DNA of the CDR3: TGTGCCAGCAGCTACTCGGGAGCAAACTATGGCTACACCTTC. Translating it yields CASSYSGANYGYTF.